This entry concerns a single T cell receptor (beta chain). These data belong to a study of OX40 agonist ivuxolimab in advanced cancers. Study-wide context: With ivuxolimab, an agonistic anti-OX40 (CD134) antibody, patients were treated.

Clones were sequenced by immunoSEQ multiplex PCR, and TCRdb holds only the in-frame ones, with some missing. The table has roughly 57,000 clones, approximately 82% seen once. V shed 6 bases and J shed 7 bases, with 16 bases lying between them. Germline V lookup: CDR1 SGHRS, CDR2 YFSETQ. The length of the CDR3 is 13 residues. The sample was CD4+ or CD8+ T cells sorted from blood, taken in a trial of the OX40 agonist ivuxolimab. This receptor was identified in an adult with an advanced solid tumor such as melanoma, head and neck, liver or kidney cancer. The V and J genes are TRBV5-1 and TRBJ2-5, with no clear D. CDR3 protein: CASTDLTYGTQYF. In nucleotides, the CDR3 is TGCGCCAGCACAGACCTAACCTACGGGACCCAGTACTTC. Based on the CDR3 plus reference TRBV5-1 and TRBJ2-5, the full variable domain is KAGVTQTPRYLIKTRGQQVTLSCSPISGHRSVSWYQQTPGQGLQFLFEYFSETQRNKGNFPGRFSGRQFSNSRSEMNVSTLELGDSALYLCASTDLTYGTQYFGPGTRLLVL.